This is a list of T cell receptor beta chains from one sample in a study of blood T cell repertoires in COVID-19. The protocol was immunoSEQ multiplex PCR, while the TCRdb copy is restricted to in-frame clones and leaves out a portion. The data hold about 140,000 clones, with 75% to 85% observed a single time. Material: peripheral blood. Receptors originate from a man in his 60s with active or convalescent COVID-19. Both conserved end residues are part of each CDR3. A D gene is named only where the DNA matches it firmly. Size is omitted from some rows. Given values are once, few, many or a class for expanded clones.

D: TRBD2; J: TRBJ2-3; V: TRBV4-3; size: few; CDR3: CASSQEGPAGGTDTQYF; DNA: TGCGCCAGCAGCCAAGAGGGGCCAGCGGGGGGCACAGATACGCAGTATTTT
D: TRBD1; J: TRBJ1-1; V: TRBV19; size: NA; CDR3: CASSTHLQTGLGGTEAFF; DNA: TGTGCCAGTAGTACTCACCTCCAGACAGGGCTGGGAGGCACTGAAGCTTTCTTT
D: NA; J: TRBJ1-2; V: TRBV6-5; size: NA; CDR3: CASFGIERGRGYTF; DNA: TGTGCCAGCTTTGGGATAGAAAGGGGGAGAGGCTACACCTTC
D: TRBD1; J: TRBJ2-1; V: TRBV30; size: NA; CDR3: CAGTGTGDRGEQFF; DNA: TGTGCCGGAACCGGGACAGGGGATAGGGGTGAGCAGTTCTTC
D: NA; J: TRBJ2-5; V: TRBV6-5; size: NA; CDR3: CASSYSRQQETQYF; DNA: TGTGCCAGCAGTTACTCGAGACAGCAAGAGACCCAGTACTTC
D: TRBD1; J: TRBJ1-4; V: TRBV6-5; size: NA; CDR3: CASRRDRGANEKLFF; DNA: TGTGCCAGCAGGCGTGACAGGGGAGCTAATGAAAAACTGTTTTTT
D: TRBD2; J: TRBJ2-5; V: TRBV10-3; size: NA; CDR3: CAISSGGAETQYF; DNA: TGTGCCATCAGTAGCGGGGGGGCAGAGACCCAGTACTTC
D: NA; J: TRBJ1-1; V: TRBV30; size: NA; CDR3: CAWDFETEAFF; DNA: TGTGCCTGGGACTTTGAAACTGAAGCTTTCTTC
D: NA; J: TRBJ1-1; V: TRBV3-1/TRBV3-2; size: NA; CDR3: CASSQSGANTEAFF; DNA: TGTGCCAGCAGCCAGAGCGGGGCGAACACTGAAGCTTTCTTT
D: NA; J: TRBJ2-2; V: TRBV6-2/TRBV6-3; size: NA; CDR3: CASSYSGVGNTGELFF; DNA: TGTGCCAGCAGTTACTCCGGGGTGGGGAACACCGGGGAGCTGTTTTTT
D: NA; J: TRBJ2-7; V: TRBV27; size: NA; CDR3: CASSNGGTYEQYF; DNA: TGTGCCAGCAGCAACGGGGGAACCTACGAGCAGTACTTC
D: TRBD1; J: TRBJ1-1; V: TRBV7-9; size: NA; CDR3: CASSPRQGLGNTEAFF; DNA: TGTGCCAGCAGCCCTCGACAGGGTTTAGGGAACACTGAAGCTTTCTTT
D: TRBD1; J: TRBJ1-4; V: TRBV9; size: NA; CDR3: CASTPGGQSFEKLFF; DNA: TGTGCCAGCACCCCCGGGGGACAGAGCTTTGAAAAACTGTTTTTT
D: NA; J: TRBJ2-2; V: TRBV25-1; size: NA; CDR3: CASSPQGTDTGELFF; DNA: TGTGCCAGCAGCCCTCAGGGGACGGACACCGGGGAGCTGTTTTTT
D: NA; J: TRBJ2-1; V: TRBV13; size: NA; CDR3: CASRRYNEQFF; DNA: TGTGCCAGCAGGCGGTACAATGAGCAGTTCTTC
D: NA; J: TRBJ1-1; V: TRBV6-5; size: NA; CDR3: CASSYSNSGPEAFF; DNA: TGTGCCAGCAGTTACTCGAATTCTGGGCCTGAAGCTTTCTTT
D: TRBD1; J: TRBJ1-1; V: TRBV10-3; size: NA; CDR3: CAIKTGGADTEAFF; DNA: TGTGCCATCAAAACAGGGGGAGCGGACACTGAAGCTTTCTTT
D: TRBD1; J: TRBJ2-2; V: TRBV11-2; size: NA; CDR3: CASTSGQGFDTGELFF; DNA: TGTGCCAGCACCTCGGGACAGGGGTTTGACACCGGGGAGCTGTTTTTT
D: NA; J: TRBJ1-3; V: TRBV7-9; size: few; CDR3: CASSLSGSGNTIYF; DNA: TGTGCCAGCAGCTTATCGGGCTCTGGAAACACCATATATTTT
D: TRBD2; J: TRBJ2-5; V: TRBV30; size: NA; CDR3: CAWSWREKETQYF; DNA: TGTGCCTGGAGTTGGCGGGAGAAAGAGACCCAGTACTTC
D: NA; J: TRBJ2-5; V: TRBV18; size: NA; CDR3: CASSKQETQYF; DNA: TGTGCCAGCTCCAAACAAGAGACCCAGTACTTC
D: TRBD1; J: TRBJ1-5; V: TRBV6-6; size: NA; CDR3: CASSYPQGSQPQHF; DNA: TGTGCCAGCAGTTACCCACAGGGGAGCCAGCCCCAGCATTTT
D: TRBD2; J: TRBJ2-5; V: TRBV7-9; size: NA; CDR3: CASSSRQGLAQETQYF; DNA: TGTGCCAGCAGCTCCAGGCAGGGACTAGCCCAAGAGACCCAGTACTTC
D: TRBD1; J: TRBJ1-4; V: TRBV5-8; size: NA; CDR3: CASSPGQAVAVNEKLFF; DNA: TGTGCCAGCAGCCCCGGACAGGCCGTGGCTGTTAATGAAAAACTGTTTTTT
D: NA; J: TRBJ2-1; V: TRBV7-9; size: NA; CDR3: CASSLVDSSYNEQFF; DNA: TGTGCCAGCAGCTTAGTGGACAGCTCCTACAATGAGCAGTTCTTC
D: NA; J: TRBJ1-1; V: TRBV11-2; size: once; CDR3: CASSPWGGNEAFF; DNA: TGTGCCAGCAGCCCGTGGGGGGGGAATGAAGCTTTCTTT
D: NA; J: TRBJ2-2; V: TRBV6-5; size: few; CDR3: CASSYIITGELFF; DNA: TGTGCCAGCAGCTATATTATCACCGGGGAGCTGTTTTTT
D: TRBD2; J: TRBJ2-7; V: TRBV4-1; size: NA; CDR3: CASSHLLLSGGSSSYEQYF; DNA: TGCGCCAGCAGCCACCTCCTTCTCAGCGGGGGGTCAAGCTCCTACGAGCAGTACTTC
D: NA; J: TRBJ1-5; V: TRBV9; size: NA; CDR3: CASSVGTVNQPQHF; DNA: TGTGCCAGCAGCGTAGGGACAGTTAATCAGCCCCAGCATTTT
D: NA; J: TRBJ1-4; V: TRBV15; size: NA; CDR3: CATSREVGLEEKLFF; DNA: TGTGCCACCAGCAGAGAGGTGGGACTGGAGGAAAAACTGTTTTTT
D: NA; J: TRBJ1-4; V: TRBV25-1; size: NA; CDR3: CASSEPYRELNEKLFF; DNA: TGTGCCAGCAGTGAACCGTACAGGGAACTTAATGAAAAACTGTTTTTT
D: NA; J: TRBJ1-1; V: TRBV5-1; size: NA; CDR3: CASSLDGGLNTEAFF; DNA: TGCGCCAGCAGCTTGGACGGGGGGCTTAACACTGAAGCTTTCTTT
D: NA; J: TRBJ1-1; V: TRBV30; size: few; CDR3: CAWSGVATGKIVRAFF; DNA: TGTGCCTGGAGTGGGGTGGCCACAGGGAAGATCGTAAGAGCTTTCTTT
D: NA; J: TRBJ1-2; V: TRBV18; size: NA; CDR3: CASSPAADYGYTF; DNA: TGTGCCAGCTCACCAGCGGCAGACTATGGCTACACCTTC
D: TRBD1; J: TRBJ2-7; V: TRBV9; size: NA; CDR3: CASTPGTGSYEQYF; DNA: TGTGCCAGCACCCCCGGGACAGGTTCCTACGAGCAGTACTTC
D: NA; J: TRBJ1-2; V: TRBV2; size: few; CDR3: CASSGENYGYTF; DNA: TGTGCCAGCAGTGGAGAGAACTATGGCTACACCTTC
D: NA; J: TRBJ2-2; V: TRBV5-1; size: NA; CDR3: CASSTGQLSTGELFF; DNA: TGCGCCAGCAGCACTGGACAGCTCTCTACCGGGGAGCTGTTTTTT
D: NA; J: TRBJ2-2; V: TRBV5-4; size: NA; CDR3: CASSLRGNTGELFF; DNA: TGTGCCAGCAGCTTGAGGGGGAACACCGGGGAGCTGTTTTTT
D: TRBD1; J: TRBJ1-2; V: TRBV6-5; size: NA; CDR3: CASSYASGGYGYTF; DNA: TGTGCCAGCAGTTACGCGTCAGGGGGCTATGGCTACACCTTC
D: TRBD2; J: TRBJ2-1; V: TRBV24-1; size: NA; CDR3: CATSDSGGSYNEQFF; DNA: TGTGCCACCAGTGACTCCGGGGGGTCTTACAATGAGCAGTTCTTC
D: NA; J: TRBJ1-1; V: TRBV14; size: NA; CDR3: CASSQNVGTKAFF; DNA: TGTGCCAGCAGCCAAAATGTCGGTACCAAAGCTTTCTTT
D: TRBD2; J: TRBJ2-5; V: TRBV7-8; size: NA; CDR3: CASSSQERERGETQYF; DNA: TGTGCCAGCAGCTCGCAAGAGCGGGAAAGGGGAGAGACCCAGTACTTC
D: TRBD1; J: TRBJ1-2; V: TRBV5-6; size: NA; CDR3: CASSLPGQGNYGYTF; DNA: TGTGCCAGCAGCTTACCGGGACAGGGTAACTATGGCTACACCTTC
D: NA; J: TRBJ2-7; V: TRBV3-1/TRBV3-2; size: NA; CDR3: CASSQADIEQYF; DNA: TGTGCCAGCAGCCAAGCGGACATCGAGCAGTACTTC
D: TRBD1; J: TRBJ1-1; V: TRBV11-3; size: NA; CDR3: CASSTHRDRANTEAFF; DNA: TGTGCCAGCAGCACGCATCGGGACAGAGCGAACACTGAAGCTTTCTTT
D: NA; J: TRBJ2-7; V: TRBV10-1; size: NA; CDR3: CASSEGFSYEQYF; DNA: TGCGCCAGCAGTGAGGGCTTCTCCTACGAGCAGTACTTC
D: NA; J: TRBJ1-6; V: TRBV7-2; size: NA; CDR3: CASSLDQGGSPLHF; DNA: TGTGCCAGCAGCTTAGATCAGGGAGGGTCCCCCCTCCACTTT
D: NA; J: TRBJ2-3; V: TRBV27; size: few; CDR3: CASSLSAVTDTQYF; DNA: TGTGCCAGCAGTTTATCAGCGGTGACAGATACGCAGTATTTT
D: TRBD1; J: TRBJ1-2; V: TRBV25-1; size: NA; CDR3: CASSLQGYGYTF; DNA: TGTGCCAGCAGCTTACAGGGGTATGGCTACACCTTC
D: NA; J: TRBJ2-2; V: TRBV4-3; size: NA; CDR3: CASSQDRVSTGELFF; DNA: TGCGCCAGCAGCCAAGATCGCGTGAGCACCGGGGAGCTGTTTTTT
D: TRBD1; J: TRBJ1-6; V: TRBV19; size: NA; CDR3: CASSVQGSSYNSPLHF; DNA: TGTGCCAGTAGTGTACAGGGGAGCTCCTATAATTCACCCCTCCACTTT